This T cell receptor beta chain was found in a study of cytomegalovirus exposure and HLA in healthy donors. This clone was detected a few times. Its antigen is not identified. Study-wide results and caveats: The study had only CMV serostatus as immune exposure information.

PCR involved 60 Vbeta and 13 Jbeta primers. Data came from immunoSEQ multiplex PCR; TCRdb stores just in-frame clones and leaves some out. The table shows more than 110,000 clones, with about 8.9% occurring only once. The trim removed 4 bases at V and 6 bases at J, leaving 5 bases unmatched. This CDR3 is 14 amino acids long. The V gene's germline CDR1 is MNHEY and CDR2 SMNVEV (reference sequence). The rearrangement uses TRBV27 and TRBJ2-7; 11 nucleotides align to TRBD1. Sequencing was performed on PBMCs. The clonotype originates from a man aged 50 to 60 in good health and CMV-seronegative. CDR3 DNA: TGTGCCAGCAGTTCCGGGGGGACAGGGGGCGAGCAGTACTTC. Its protein product is CASSSGGTGGEQYF.